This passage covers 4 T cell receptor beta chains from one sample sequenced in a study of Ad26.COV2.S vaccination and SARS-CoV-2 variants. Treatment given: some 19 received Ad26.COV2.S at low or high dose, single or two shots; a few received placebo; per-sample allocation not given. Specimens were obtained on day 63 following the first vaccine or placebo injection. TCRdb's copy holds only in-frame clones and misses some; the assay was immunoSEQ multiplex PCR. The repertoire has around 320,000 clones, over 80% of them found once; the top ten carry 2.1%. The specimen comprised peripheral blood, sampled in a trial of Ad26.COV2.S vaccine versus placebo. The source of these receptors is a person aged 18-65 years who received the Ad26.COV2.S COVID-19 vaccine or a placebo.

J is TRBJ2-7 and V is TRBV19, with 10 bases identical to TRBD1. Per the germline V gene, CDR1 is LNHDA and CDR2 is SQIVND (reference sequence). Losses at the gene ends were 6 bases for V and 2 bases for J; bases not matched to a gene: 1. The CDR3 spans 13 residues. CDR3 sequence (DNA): TGTGCCAGTAGAGGGACAGGGGCCTACGAGCAGTACTTC. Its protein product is CASRGTGAYEQYF.

The CDR3 here is CASSRTGGTGANVLTF. CDR3 bases: TGTGCCAGTAGTCGGACAGGGGGAACTGGGGCCAACGTCCTGACTTTC. The chain has TRBV19 and TRBJ2-6, with 10 bases aligning to TRBD1. The CDR3 is 16 amino acids. The germline V gene encodes CDR1 LNHDA and CDR2 SQIVND (reference sequence). V lost 5 bases and J lost 2; bases outside the gene matches: 3.

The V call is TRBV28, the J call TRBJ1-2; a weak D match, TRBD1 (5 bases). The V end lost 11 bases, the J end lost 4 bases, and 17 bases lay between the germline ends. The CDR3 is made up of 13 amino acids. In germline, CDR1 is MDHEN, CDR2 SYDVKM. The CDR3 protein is CAHRGQGGYGYTF. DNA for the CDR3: TGTGCCCACCGAGGGCAGGGTGGCTATGGCTACACCTTC.

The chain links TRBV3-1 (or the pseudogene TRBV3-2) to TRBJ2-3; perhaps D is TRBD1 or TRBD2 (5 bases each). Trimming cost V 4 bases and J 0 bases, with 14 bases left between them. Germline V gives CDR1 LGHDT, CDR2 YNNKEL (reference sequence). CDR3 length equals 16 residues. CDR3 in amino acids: CASSLRDGYSTDTQYF. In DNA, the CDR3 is TGTGCCAGCAGCCTCCGGGACGGCTATAGCACAGATACGCAGTATTTT.